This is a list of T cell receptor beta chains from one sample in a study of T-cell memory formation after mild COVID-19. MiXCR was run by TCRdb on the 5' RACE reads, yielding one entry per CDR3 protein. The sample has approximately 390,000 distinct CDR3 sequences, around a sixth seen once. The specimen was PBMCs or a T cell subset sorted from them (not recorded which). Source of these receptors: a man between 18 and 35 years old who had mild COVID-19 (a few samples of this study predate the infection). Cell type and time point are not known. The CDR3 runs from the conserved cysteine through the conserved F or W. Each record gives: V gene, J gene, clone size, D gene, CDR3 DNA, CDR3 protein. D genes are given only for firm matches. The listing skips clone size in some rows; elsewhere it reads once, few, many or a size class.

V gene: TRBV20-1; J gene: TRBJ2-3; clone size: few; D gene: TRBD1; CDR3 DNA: TGCAGTGCTAGAGATAGGACAGGGGGCACAGATACGCAGTATTTT; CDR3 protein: CSARDRTGGTDTQYF
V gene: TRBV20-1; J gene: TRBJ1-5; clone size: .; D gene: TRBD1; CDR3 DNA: TGCAGTGCTAGAGATGGGGACAGGGGGCAGCCCCAGCATTTT; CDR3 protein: CSARDGDRGQPQHF
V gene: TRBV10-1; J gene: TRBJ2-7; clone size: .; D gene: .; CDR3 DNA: TGCGCCAGCAGTGAACGGGGGCCCTACGAGCAGTACTTC; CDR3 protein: CASSERGPYEQYF
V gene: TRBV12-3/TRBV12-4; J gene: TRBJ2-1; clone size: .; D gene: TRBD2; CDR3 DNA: TGTGCCAGCAGCCCCTTTGGCGGGGGCTCCTACAATGAGCAGTTCTTC; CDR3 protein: CASSPFGGGSYNEQFF
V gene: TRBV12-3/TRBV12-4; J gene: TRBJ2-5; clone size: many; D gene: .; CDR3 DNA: TGTGCCAGCAGTTCCTTGAACAGACAAGAGACCCAGTACTTC; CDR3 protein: CASSSLNRQETQYF
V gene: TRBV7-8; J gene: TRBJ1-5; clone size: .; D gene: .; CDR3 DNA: TGTGCCAGCAGCTCATCAGGGTGGGGCAATCAGCCCCAGCATTTT; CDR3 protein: CASSSSGWGNQPQHF
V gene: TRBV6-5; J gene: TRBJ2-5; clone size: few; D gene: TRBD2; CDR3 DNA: TGTGCCAGCAGTTACTGGACTAGCGGGGGAAAAGAGACCCAGTACTTC; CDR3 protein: CASSYWTSGGKETQYF
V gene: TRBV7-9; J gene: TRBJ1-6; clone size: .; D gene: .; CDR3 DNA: TGTGCCAGCAGGCGGGACGGTGCCTATAATTCACCCCTCCACTTT; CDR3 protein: CASRRDGAYNSPLHF
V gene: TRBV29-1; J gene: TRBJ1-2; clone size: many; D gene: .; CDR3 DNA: TGCAGCGTTAGTATCGGGGGAAATAACTATGGCTACACCTTC; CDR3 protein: CSVSIGGNNYGYTF
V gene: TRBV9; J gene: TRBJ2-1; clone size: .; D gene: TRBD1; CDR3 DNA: TGTGCCAGTGGTAGGACAGGGCTTAGTGAGCAGTTCTTC; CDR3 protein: CASGRTGLSEQFF
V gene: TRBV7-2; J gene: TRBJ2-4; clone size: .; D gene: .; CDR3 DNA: TGTGCCAGCAGCTCAGCTATAGCCAAAAACATTCAGTACTTC; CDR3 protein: CASSSAIAKNIQYF
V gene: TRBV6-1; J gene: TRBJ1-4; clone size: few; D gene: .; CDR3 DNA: TGTGCCGGTCACAGGTCCTATAATGAAAAACTGTTTTTT; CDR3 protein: CAGHRSYNEKLFF
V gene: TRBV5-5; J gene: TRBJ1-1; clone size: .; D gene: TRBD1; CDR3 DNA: TGTGCCAGCAGCTTGGGTTTCTGGACAGGGGACACTGAAGCTTTCTTT; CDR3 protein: CASSLGFWTGDTEAFF
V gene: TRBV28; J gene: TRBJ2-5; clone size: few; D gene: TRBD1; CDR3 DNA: TGTGCCAGCAGTTTAGACGGACAGGTTGTTTTACAAGAGACCCAGTACTTC; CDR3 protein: CASSLDGQVVLQETQYF
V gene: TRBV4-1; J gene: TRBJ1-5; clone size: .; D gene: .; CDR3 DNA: TGCGCCAGCAGCCAAGAAGATAGCAATCAGCCCCAGCATTTT; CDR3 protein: CASSQEDSNQPQHF
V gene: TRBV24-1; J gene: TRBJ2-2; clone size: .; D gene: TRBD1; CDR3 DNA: TGTGCCACCAGTTCAGGACAGGGATCGGGGAACACCGGGGAGCTGTTTTTT; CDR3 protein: CATSSGQGSGNTGELFF
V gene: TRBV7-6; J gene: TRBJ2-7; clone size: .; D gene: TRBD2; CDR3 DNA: TGTGCCAGCAGCTTAGGAATCCGCGGGAGCAACGAGCAGTACTTC; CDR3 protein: CASSLGIRGSNEQYF
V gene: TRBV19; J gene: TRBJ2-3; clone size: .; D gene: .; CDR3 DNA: TGTGCCAGTAGCGACAAGAGGTGGGGGATCACAGATACGCAGTATTTT; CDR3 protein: CASSDKRWGITDTQYF
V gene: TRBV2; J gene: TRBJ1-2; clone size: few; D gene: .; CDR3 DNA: TGTGCCACCGGGACACTCAACTATGGCTACACCTTC; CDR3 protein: CATGTLNYGYTF
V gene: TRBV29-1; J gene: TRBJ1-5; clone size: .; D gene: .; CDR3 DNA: TGCAGCGTTGAAGTCAGTAGCAATCAGCCCCAGCATTTT; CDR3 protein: CSVEVSSNQPQHF
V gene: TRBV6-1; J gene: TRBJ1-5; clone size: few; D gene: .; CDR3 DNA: TGTGCCAGCAGTGAATTAGATAATCAGCCCCAGCATTTT; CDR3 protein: CASSELDNQPQHF
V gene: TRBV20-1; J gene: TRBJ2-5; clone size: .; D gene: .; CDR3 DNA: TGCAGTGCTAGAGATAGAATGAACACGGTGCAAGAGACCCAGTACTTC; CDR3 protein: CSARDRMNTVQETQYF
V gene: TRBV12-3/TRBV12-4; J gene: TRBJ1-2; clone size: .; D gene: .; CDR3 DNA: TGTGCCAGCAGCCCAAAGGGACTCAAGGACTATGGCTACACCTTC; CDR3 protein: CASSPKGLKDYGYTF
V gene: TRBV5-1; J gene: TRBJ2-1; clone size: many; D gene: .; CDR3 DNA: TGCGCCAGCAGCTTCGCTCGCCAATCCTACAATGAGCAGTTCTTC; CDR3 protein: CASSFARQSYNEQFF
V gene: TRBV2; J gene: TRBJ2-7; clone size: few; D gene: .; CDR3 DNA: TGTGCCAGCAGGAGGGGAGCCGAGCAGTACTTC; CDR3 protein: CASRRGAEQYF
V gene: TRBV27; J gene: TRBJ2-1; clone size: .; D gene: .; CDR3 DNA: TGTGCCAGCAGTTTCTCAGGAAGCTCCTACAATGAGCAGTTCTTC; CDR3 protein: CASSFSGSSYNEQFF
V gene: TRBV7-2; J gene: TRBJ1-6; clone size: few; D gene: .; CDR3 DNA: TGTGCCAGCAGCTTAGAGTGGGGGCATTCACCCCTCCACTTT; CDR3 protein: CASSLEWGHSPLHF
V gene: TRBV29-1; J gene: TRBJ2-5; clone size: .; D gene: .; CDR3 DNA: TGCAGCGTTGAAACGGTAGGAGAGACCCAGTACTTC; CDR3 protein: CSVETVGETQYF
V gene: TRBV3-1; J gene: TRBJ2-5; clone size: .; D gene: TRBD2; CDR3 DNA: TGTGCCAGCAGCCAAGGCGGGACTAGCGGGGGGTTGGAGACCCAGTACTTC; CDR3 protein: CASSQGGTSGGLETQYF
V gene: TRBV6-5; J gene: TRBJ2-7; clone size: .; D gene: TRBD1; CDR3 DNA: TGTGCCAGCTCGAAGACAGGGGGCCTCGACGAGCAGTACTTC; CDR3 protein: CASSKTGGLDEQYF
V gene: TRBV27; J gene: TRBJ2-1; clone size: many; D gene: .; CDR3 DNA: TGTGCCAGCAGTCAGGGGAGTAGAGTCAATGAGCAGTTCTTC; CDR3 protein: CASSQGSRVNEQFF
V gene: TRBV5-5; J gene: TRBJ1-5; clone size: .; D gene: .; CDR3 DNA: TGTGCCAGCAGCCCCTTTGGGGGCAATCAGCCCCAGCATTTT; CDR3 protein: CASSPFGGNQPQHF
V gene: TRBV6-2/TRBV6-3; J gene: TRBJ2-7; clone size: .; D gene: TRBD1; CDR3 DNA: TGTGCCAGCAGGACGAGCAGGGGGCCACTCTACGAGCAGTACTTC; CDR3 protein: CASRTSRGPLYEQYF
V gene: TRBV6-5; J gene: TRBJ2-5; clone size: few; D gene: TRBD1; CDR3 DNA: TGTGCCAGCAGTCGCCCCGGGACAGGGGATAGGACCCAGTACTTC; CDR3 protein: CASSRPGTGDRTQYF
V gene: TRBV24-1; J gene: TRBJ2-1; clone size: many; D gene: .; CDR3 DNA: TGTGCCACCAGTGACACCTCCATGGACAGCTCCTACAATGAGCAGTTCTTC; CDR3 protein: CATSDTSMDSSYNEQFF
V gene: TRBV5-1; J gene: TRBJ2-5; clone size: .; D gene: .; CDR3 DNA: TGCGCCAGCAGCTTGGGGTCACAGAAAGAGACCCAGTACTTC; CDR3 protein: CASSLGSQKETQYF
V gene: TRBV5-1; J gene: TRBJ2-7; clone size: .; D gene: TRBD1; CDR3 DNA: TGCGCCAGCAGCTGGACAGGGGGCGGCTACGAGCAGTACTTC; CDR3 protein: CASSWTGGGYEQYF
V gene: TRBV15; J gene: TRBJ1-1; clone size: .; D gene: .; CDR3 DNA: TGTGCCACCGGACGGGGGGGGGACCGGAGGAACACTGAAGCTTTCTTT; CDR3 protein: CATGRGGDRRNTEAFF
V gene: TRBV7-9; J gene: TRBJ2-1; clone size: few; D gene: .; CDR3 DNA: TGTGCCAGCAGCGGTCGGGGAAGGAATGAGCAGTTCTTC; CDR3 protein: CASSGRGRNEQFF